The rows below give T cell receptor beta chains drawn from one sample of a study of cytomegalovirus exposure and HLA in healthy donors. Data came from immunoSEQ multiplex PCR; TCRdb stores just in-frame clones and leaves some out. The top ten hold approximately 1.8% of the sample, which has about 210,000 clones, about 80% seen once. The sample consisted of PBMCs. The receptor source for this set is a male donor in good health and CMV-seronegative. Each CDR3 is given with its conserved first and last residue. The order of the fields is V gene, D gene, CDR3 length, CDR3 protein. The D gene is left open where the match is weak.

V gene: TRBV5-1
D gene: TRBD1
CDR3 length: 18
CDR3 protein: CASSLAGTGFSGANVLTF

V gene: TRBV4-1
D gene: TRBD2
CDR3 length: 16
CDR3 protein: CASSLEASGGFGELFF

V gene: TRBV7-3
D gene: NA
CDR3 length: 15
CDR3 protein: CASSSHWASTDTQYF

V gene: TRBV18
D gene: TRBD1
CDR3 length: 16
CDR3 protein: CASSPTGVSTNQPQHF

V gene: TRBV6-5
D gene: NA
CDR3 length: 13
CDR3 protein: CASSYVQANEQFF

V gene: TRBV19
D gene: NA
CDR3 length: 13
CDR3 protein: CASSIDSGVEQYF

V gene: TRBV5-1
D gene: TRBD1
CDR3 length: 16
CDR3 protein: CASSFDRDGGRTEAFF

V gene: TRBV6-1
D gene: NA
CDR3 length: 13
CDR3 protein: CASSTGIRKGYTF

V gene: TRBV5-1
D gene: TRBD1
CDR3 length: 12
CDR3 protein: CASRDSSYEQYF

V gene: TRBV11-3
D gene: TRBD1
CDR3 length: 14
CDR3 protein: CASRGVQGDQPQHF

V gene: TRBV29-1
D gene: TRBD2
CDR3 length: 16
CDR3 protein: CSVVGLAGGRTGELFF

V gene: TRBV27
D gene: TRBD2
CDR3 length: 16
CDR3 protein: CASSFGREGNTGELFF

V gene: TRBV7-3
D gene: TRBD1
CDR3 length: 15
CDR3 protein: CASSLPGTGGNTQYF

V gene: TRBV7-9
D gene: TRBD2
CDR3 length: 16
CDR3 protein: CASSGGDGRSSYEQYF

V gene: TRBV29-1
D gene: NA
CDR3 length: 12
CDR3 protein: CGVVAGDYGYTF

V gene: TRBV6-6
D gene: TRBD1
CDR3 length: 15
CDR3 protein: CASSPLYRTGDGYTF

V gene: TRBV6-5
D gene: NA
CDR3 length: 15
CDR3 protein: CASSYSRVMVYEQYF

V gene: TRBV7-2
D gene: NA
CDR3 length: 13
CDR3 protein: CASGPNEDYGYTF

V gene: TRBV4-1
D gene: TRBD2
CDR3 length: 18
CDR3 protein: CASSQEGPSGGAIDTQYF

V gene: TRBV11-2
D gene: NA
CDR3 length: 14
CDR3 protein: CASSFNGNTGELFF

V gene: TRBV11-3
D gene: NA
CDR3 length: 14
CDR3 protein: CASSLAPSGNTIYF

V gene: TRBV6-5
D gene: TRBD1
CDR3 length: 16
CDR3 protein: CASSYTAGGTNQPQHF

V gene: TRBV4-2
D gene: NA
CDR3 length: 16
CDR3 protein: CASSQDGGDANYGYTF

V gene: TRBV6-4
D gene: TRBD1
CDR3 length: 14
CDR3 protein: CASSDPPGGQPQHF

V gene: TRBV30
D gene: NA
CDR3 length: 11
CDR3 protein: CAWNSGEGYTF

V gene: TRBV2
D gene: NA
CDR3 length: 12
CDR3 protein: CASSEVADEQYF

V gene: TRBV28
D gene: NA
CDR3 length: 13
CDR3 protein: CASSNRGNYGYTF

V gene: TRBV28
D gene: NA
CDR3 length: 12
CDR3 protein: CASTFMNTEAFF

V gene: TRBV7-9
D gene: TRBD2
CDR3 length: 14
CDR3 protein: CASSLAGGAGELFF

V gene: TRBV7-2
D gene: NA
CDR3 length: 16
CDR3 protein: CASSFKGGPPSYEQYF

V gene: TRBV9
D gene: TRBD1
CDR3 length: 16
CDR3 protein: CASTVNRDRGTDTQYF

V gene: TRBV19
D gene: TRBD1
CDR3 length: 16
CDR3 protein: CASSPVLRDSVSPQHF

V gene: TRBV5-6
D gene: NA
CDR3 length: 13
CDR3 protein: CASSLSRVGEQFF

V gene: TRBV7-3
D gene: TRBD2
CDR3 length: 17
CDR3 protein: CASSLSGLAGGSGELFF

V gene: TRBV7-9
D gene: NA
CDR3 length: 16
CDR3 protein: CASSLGQGINGNTIYF

V gene: TRBV6-5
D gene: NA
CDR3 length: 11
CDR3 protein: CASLNYTEAFF

V gene: TRBV6-1
D gene: NA
CDR3 length: 13
CDR3 protein: CASSADWSTEAFF

V gene: TRBV19
D gene: TRBD2
CDR3 length: 19
CDR3 protein: CASSTRPGLAGGITDTQYF

V gene: TRBV14
D gene: NA
CDR3 length: 11
CDR3 protein: CASSQTLGAFF

V gene: TRBV5-5
D gene: TRBD1
CDR3 length: 16
CDR3 protein: CASNFKRGQTNEKLFF

V gene: TRBV9
D gene: TRBD1
CDR3 length: 17
CDR3 protein: CASSPWETKWGQGGYTF

V gene: TRBV28
D gene: TRBD1
CDR3 length: 16
CDR3 protein: CASSMMTGGAKNEQYF

V gene: TRBV21-1
D gene: NA
CDR3 length: 16
CDR3 protein: CASSTGQGVLNEKLFF

V gene: TRBV4-2
D gene: NA
CDR3 length: 16
CDR3 protein: CASSQGPRASNQPQHF

V gene: TRBV7-3
D gene: NA
CDR3 length: 16
CDR3 protein: CASSLDPAASYNEQFF

V gene: TRBV4-3
D gene: TRBD1
CDR3 length: 15
CDR3 protein: CASSQGAGGLEKLFF

V gene: TRBV18
D gene: TRBD1
CDR3 length: 18
CDR3 protein: CASSPPRGQGAINEKLFF

V gene: TRBV25-1
D gene: TRBD1
CDR3 length: 16
CDR3 protein: CASSGRGTGSSYEQYF

V gene: TRBV5-4
D gene: TRBD1
CDR3 length: 16
CDR3 protein: CASSGEWTGNFGGYTF

V gene: TRBV2
D gene: NA
CDR3 length: 13
CDR3 protein: CASNPSGSYEQYF

V gene: TRBV10-3
D gene: TRBD2
CDR3 length: 13
CDR3 protein: CAISSGGAYEQYF

V gene: TRBV7-8
D gene: TRBD1
CDR3 length: 16
CDR3 protein: CASSSRRDRGLYGYTF

V gene: TRBV27
D gene: TRBD1
CDR3 length: 15
CDR3 protein: CASTSRGQGPYEQYF

V gene: TRBV30
D gene: NA
CDR3 length: 15
CDR3 protein: CAWSPPQGTYREQYF

V gene: TRBV4-3
D gene: TRBD2
CDR3 length: 15
CDR3 protein: CASSPGLARGYEQYF

V gene: TRBV5-1
D gene: TRBD1
CDR3 length: 16
CDR3 protein: CASSSWVTGGKYEQYF

V gene: TRBV10-3
D gene: TRBD1
CDR3 length: 14
CDR3 protein: CATHRTGSNQPQHF

V gene: TRBV25-1
D gene: TRBD1
CDR3 length: 12
CDR3 protein: CASRGQGAEQYF

V gene: TRBV18
D gene: TRBD1
CDR3 length: 16
CDR3 protein: CASSPRPQQGAEGYTF